This entry lists 17 T cell receptor beta chains sequenced from one sample in a study of molecular identifiers for immune sequencing clone quantification. MiXCR was run by TCRdb on the PCR reads, yielding one entry per CDR3 protein. The sample lists 30,000 to 40,000 distinct CDR3 sequences, 15% to 20% occurring once. The sequencing sample was made of naive CD8+ T cells from blood, with Jurkat cell RNA spiked in. Subset of the sample: FACS-sorted CD8+CD4-CCR7+CD45RA+ naive T cells. The receptors were sampled from a human donor in good health. Some libraries in this study had Jurkat cell RNA spiked in.

This clonotype appeared many times. This sequence joins TRBV5-1 and TRBJ1-1, with 8 nucleotides matching TRBD1. The CDR3 spans 16 residues. Losses at the gene ends were 8 bases for V and 1 base for J; bases not matched to a gene: 13. Germline V lookup: CDR1 SGHRS, CDR2 YFSETQ. CDR3: CASRPPGQGTNTEAFF. CDR3 DNA: TGCGCCAGTCGACCGCCCGGACAGGGTACGAACACTGAAGCTTTCTTT. The whole variable domain, filled in from reference TRBV5-1 and TRBJ1-1, reads KAGVTQTPRYLIKTRGQQVTLSCSPISGHRSVSWYQQTPGQGLQFLFEYFSETQRNKGNFPGRFSGRQFSNSRSEMNVSTLELGDSALYLCASRPPGQGTNTEAFFGQGTRLTVV.

The sample holds many counts of this clonotype. The chain carries TRBV18 and TRBJ2-7, with TRBD1 as a possible D gene (6 bases). V lost 5 bases to trimming and J lost 7 bases, with 18 bases between them. Germline assignment: CDR1 KGHSH and CDR2 LQKENI. The CDR3 is 14 amino acids. The CDR3 DNA follows: TGTGCCAGCTCAGCCAGAGACAGGCCCGAGGAGCAGTACTTC. Residues: CASSARDRPEEQYF. Full variable domain (missing parts from reference TRBV18 and TRBJ2-7): NAGVMQNPRHLVRRRGQEARLRCSPMKGHSHVYWYRQLPEEGLKFMVYLQKENIIDESGMPKERFSAEFPKEGPSILRIQQVVRGDSAAYFCASSARDRPEEQYFGPGTRLTVT.

At least ten counts were recorded for this clonotype. The chain is built from TRBV29-1 and TRBJ1-1; a possible D gene is TRBD1 (5 bases). Germline-derived CDR1 and CDR2 are SQVTM and ANQGSEA. This CDR3 spans 16 amino acids. V was clipped by 5 bases and J by 1 base, with 20 bases between them. In nucleotides, the CDR3 is TGCAGCGTTTTCCCCGGCCTAAAAGGACAGAACACTGAAGCTTTCTTT. Its translation is CSVFPGLKGQNTEAFF.

Many counts were recorded for this clonotype. This sequence joins TRBV7-9 and TRBJ1-4; no clear D. The CDR3 spans 15 residues. Germline assignment: CDR1 SEHNR and CDR2 FQNEAQ (reference sequence). Trimming took 5 bases from V and 2 from J, leaving 12 bases between them. The CDR3 sequence: CASSTRVGTNEKLFF. In DNA form, the CDR3 reads TGTGCCAGCAGCACCAGAGTCGGGACTAATGAAAAACTGTTTTTT.

This clonotype was seen many times. This chain uses TRBV20-1 with TRBJ1-2; TRBD1 agrees at 8 bases. CDR1 is DFQATT, CDR2 SNEGSKA, per germline (reference sequence). The CDR3 runs to 14 residues. V was pared by 6 bases and J by 3 bases, with 9 bases of the junction left unmatched. CDR3 sequence (DNA): TGCAGTGCGCATGTGCCAGGGGGCGACTATGGCTACACCTTC. Translating gives CSAHVPGGDYGYTF.

This clonotype appeared many times. This chain uses TRBV28 with TRBJ2-2, with 9 bases aligning to TRBD2. The length of the CDR3 is 16 residues. Germline values: CDR1 MDHEN, CDR2 SYDVKM. The V and J ends lost 7 bases and 4 bases, in that order; junction bases with no gene match: 10. CDR3 sequence: CASTLGLAGSTGELFF. CDR3 coding DNA: TGTGCCAGCACCTTAGGCCTAGCGGGATCCACCGGGGAGCTGTTTTTT.

Of note for this clonotype: A single base separates this from a much larger clone, so it may be a read error. The CDR3 DNA follows: TGTGCCAGCAGTTACTCAGGCCCGTACGAGCGGTACTTC. This gives the protein CASSYSGPYERYF. The V and J genes are TRBV6-2 or TRBV6-3 and TRBJ2-7; D gene ambiguous. The V gene's germline CDR1 is MNHEY and CDR2 SVGEGT. CDR3 size: 13 residues.

This clonotype was detected many times. The chain uses TRBV7-8 and TRBJ2-7; 8 bases are a match to TRBD1. The CDR3 loop spans 13 amino acids. V lost 7 bases and J lost 6; bases outside the gene matches: 8. CDR1 SGHVS and CDR2 FQNEAQ come from the germline V gene. The CDR3 DNA is TGTGCCAGCACCCCGGGACAGGAATCCGAGCAGTACTTC. This translates into CASTPGQESEQYF. Looking up the rest from reference TRBV7-8 and TRBJ2-7 gives the full variable domain: GAGVSQSPRYKVAKRGQDVALRCDPISGHVSLFWYQQALGQGPEFLTYFQNEAQLDKSGLPSDRFFAERPEGSVSTLKIQRTQQEDSAVYLCASTPGQESEQYFGPGTRLTVT.

This clonotype was counted at least ten times. This sequence joins TRBV12-3 or TRBV12-4 and TRBJ1-1, with 8 bases lining up with TRBD1. The CDR3 runs to 14 residues. J lost 5 bases, V lost 6 bases, and 8 bases had no gene match. DNA of the CDR3: TGTGCCAGCAGCTCGACAGGGGCGGGTACTGAAGCTTTCTTT. Translated: CASSSTGAGTEAFF.

The chain combines TRBV6-2 or TRBV6-3 with TRBJ2-1; TRBD1 matches at 7 bases. J gave up 1 base and V 0 bases, and 6 bases lay outside the gene matches. The germline V gene has CDR1 MNHEY and CDR2 SVGEGT. The CDR3 is 17 residues long. CDR3 in amino acids: CASSYSQGEPSYNEQFF. CDR3 bases: TGTGCCAGCAGTTACTCCCAGGGGGAGCCTTCCTACAATGAGCAGTTCTTC.

This clonotype was detected ten times or more. The chain recombines TRBV19 with TRBJ1-1, with D possibly matching TRBD1 (5 bases). The V end lost 6 bases, the J end lost 0 bases, and 11 bases lay between the germline ends. Germline lookup yields CDR1 LNHDA and CDR2 SQIVND (reference sequence). The CDR3 sequence is 14 residues long. CDR3 bases: TGTGCCAGTAGCATTACAGGAATGAACACTGAAGCTTTCTTT. It is translated as CASSITGMNTEAFF.

The V gene is TRBV4-1, the J gene TRBJ1-2; weak D call: TRBD1 (6 bases). There are 15 residues in the CDR3. Between the trimmed V and J ends, which lost 0 bases and 4 bases, there was a span of 12 bases. Germline V lookup: CDR1 MGHRA, CDR2 YSYEKL. CDR3 residues: CASSQDRGTIYGYTF. The CDR3 DNA is TGCGCCAGCAGCCAAGATCGGGGGACAATCTATGGCTACACCTTC.

This clonotype has a count of ten or more. The chain uses TRBV6-6 and TRBJ2-3; 10 bases fit TRBD2. The V segment lost 1 base and the J segment 6 bases; nucleotides outside the gene matches: 10. CDR1 MNHNY and CDR2 SVGAGI come from the germline V gene (reference sequence). This CDR3 contains 17 residues. CDR3 amino acids: CASSYYYLASGSDTQYF. Written as DNA, the CDR3 is TGTGCCAGCAGTTACTACTACCTTGCTAGCGGGAGTGATACGCAGTATTTT.

Concerning this clonotype itself: A read error may be the cause here, since a much bigger clone is one base away. The chain recombines TRBV30 with TRBJ2-3; the D is unclear. Germline V gene lookup returns CDR1 GTSNPN and CDR2 SVGIG (reference sequence). CDR3 length equals 15 residues. CDR3 region: CAWGVEVTHTDTQYF. CDR3 coding DNA: TGTGCCTGGGGTGTTGAGGTCACTCACACAGATACGCAGTATTTT.

This clonotype was seen many times. The chain uses TRBV27 and TRBJ2-3, with TRBD2 matching 9 bases. V lost 4 bases to trimming and J lost 3 bases; unmatched junction nucleotides: 11. The CDR3 consists of 17 residues. Germline CDR1 MNHEY, CDR2 SMNVEV (reference sequence). CDR3 DNA: TGTGCCAGCAGTTCCCTCTCGAGCGGGAGGAGGACAGATACGCAGTATTTT. Translation gives CASSSLSSGRRTDTQYF.

This clonotype appeared a few times. The chain joins TRBV5-1 to TRBJ2-7, with TRBD1 matching over 10 bases. Germline V gene sequence: CDR1 SGHRS, CDR2 YFSETQ. The CDR3 has 15 residues. V dropped 3 bases and J dropped 5; count of bases not matched to a gene: 8. CDR3 residues: CASSYPGQGRHEQYF. CDR3 DNA: TGCGCCAGCAGCTATCCGGGACAGGGGCGACACGAGCAGTACTTC.

This clonotype appeared many times. V is TRBV5-1 and J is TRBJ2-7; D gene uncertain. CDR3 length: 12 amino acids. V was cut by 0 bases and J by 3 bases, with 4 bases left in between. Germline CDR1 is SGHRS and CDR2 is YFSETQ. The CDR3, as DNA: TGCGCCAGCAGCTTGGATATCTACGAGCAGTACTTC. Its protein is CASSLDIYEQYF.